One sample yielded the 25 T cell receptor beta chains listed below, sequenced in a study of shared clonotypes between healthy human individuals. The table came from immunoSEQ multiplex PCR; TCRdb's copy has only in-frame clones and leaves some out. The repertoire holds about a million clones, with about 76% as singletons. The sequencing sample was made of memory CD4+ T cells sorted from blood. Subset noted: CD45RA-negative fraction. These receptors originate from a man between 18 and 35 years old in good health.

This clone has more than one count but fewer than ten. V and J are TRBV20-1 and TRBJ1-2; D gene ambiguous. Trimming took 7 bases from V and 7 from J, leaving 13 bases between them. This CDR3 is built from 11 residues. Germline CDR1 is DFQATT and CDR2 is SNEGSKA (reference sequence). Here the CDR3 reads CSGVELTGYTF. The CDR3 coding sequence is TGCAGTGGGGTGGAGTTAACTGGCTACACCTTC.

This clone has more than one count but fewer than ten. This chain uses TRBV7-2 with TRBJ1-4; D call uncertain. Germline loops: CDR1 SGHTA, CDR2 FQGNSA. CDR3 length equals 12 residues. Deletions cut 5 bases from V and 6 bases from J, with 7 bases between. The CDR3 bases are TGTGCCAGCAGCACGCGAGATGAAAAACTGTTTTTT. It is translated as CASSTRDEKLFF.

This clone appeared once. The sample holds other DNA sequences that translate to the same CDR3. J is TRBJ2-7 and V is TRBV28, with D possibly matching TRBD2 (7 bases). Germline V gene sequence: CDR1 MDHEN, CDR2 SYDVKM. Trimming stripped 7 bases from V and 2 bases from J, with 9 bases between. The CDR3 has 12 amino acids. The CDR3 reads CASKGGTYEQYF. In nucleotides, the CDR3 is TGTGCCAGCAAGGGGGGGACCTACGAGCAGTACTTC. Full variable domain (remainder filled in from reference TRBV28 and TRBJ2-7): DVKVTQSSRYLVKRTGEKVFLECVQDMDHENMFWYRQDPGLGLRLIYFSYDVKMKEKGDIPEGYSVSREKKERFSLILESASTNQTSMYLCASKGGTYEQYFGPGTRLTVT.

Regarding this clone: This likely traces to a read error, being one base from a far larger clone. The rearrangement joins TRBV25-1 to TRBJ2-6; 10 nucleotides line up with TRBD1. Germline V gene lookup returns CDR1 MGHDK and CDR2 SYGVNS. This CDR3 has 17 residues. CDR3 protein: CASSTGTGVSGTNVLTF. CDR3 in DNA: TGTGCCAGCAGTACCGGGACAGGGGTTTCTGGGACCAACGTCCTGACTTTC.

The chain employs TRBV29-1 and TRBJ2-1, with D tentatively TRBD1 (5 bases). CDR1 is SQVTM and CDR2 is ANQGSEA in the germline V gene. The length of the CDR3 is 13 residues. Trimming removed 5 bases from V and 5 bases from J, with 13 bases in between. The CDR3 sequence: CSVILQVHNEQFF. The CDR3 nucleotides are TGCAGCGTTATTCTACAGGTCCACAATGAGCAGTTCTTC.

V and J are TRBV28 and TRBJ1-5, with D unclear. V gave up 4 bases and J gave up 1 base, with 14 bases separating them. This CDR3 spans 16 amino acids. The germline CDR1 and CDR2 sequences are MDHEN and SYDVKM. CDR3 DNA: TGTGCCAGCAGTTCCACGGGCCAGATGAGCAATCAGCCCCAGCATTTT. Protein: CASSSTGQMSNQPQHF.

The V and J genes are TRBV18 and TRBJ2-7, with D perhaps TRBD2 (6 bases). V was cut by 3 bases and J by 7 bases, with 16 bases left in between. Per germline, CDR1 KGHSH and CDR2 LQKENI. This CDR3 has 14 amino acids. The CDR3 DNA is TGTGCCAGCTCACCCGGGACTCCCTCCCGGGAGCAGTACTTC. Amino acids: CASSPGTPSREQYF.

The rearrangement uses TRBV19 and TRBJ1-2; maybe TRBD1 (6 bases). The germline V gene has CDR1 LNHDA and CDR2 SQIVND (reference sequence). Trimming removed 4 bases at V and 5 bases at J, with 20 bases between. The CDR3 runs 16 residues. In DNA form, the CDR3 reads TGTGCCAGTAGTAATATTGGGCAGGGGTTTATGTATGGCTACACCTTC. This sequence encodes CASSNIGQGFMYGYTF.

This rearrangement joins TRBV5-1 to TRBJ2-3; D assignment may be TRBD1 or TRBD2 (6 bases each). CDR3 length: 14 amino acids. Trimming shortened V by 2 bases and J by 2 bases, and 9 bases separated the two germline ends. Germline V gives CDR1 SGHRS, CDR2 YFSETQ. CDR3 loop: CASSFGGPTDTQYF. For the CDR3, the DNA is TGCGCCAGCAGCTTCGGGGGCCCCACAGATACGCAGTATTTT.

This rearrangement joins TRBV11-2 to TRBJ2-7; 7 nucleotides align to TRBD1. V was clipped by 4 bases and J by 0 bases; unmatched bases: 6. Germline loops: CDR1 SGHAT, CDR2 FQNNGV. The CDR3 spans 15 residues. The CDR3 DNA sequence: TGTGCCAGCAGCTGGGACAGCGAAAGCTCCTACGAGCAGTACTTC. Its translation is CASSWDSESSYEQYF.

In regard to this clone: The sample carries other DNA sequences with the same CDR3. The V call is TRBV5-4, the J call TRBJ2-2; the D gene is possibly TRBD1 (5 bases). The CDR3 contains 14 residues. Germline assignment: CDR1 SGHNT and CDR2 YYREEE (reference sequence). V was trimmed by 4 bases and J by 1 base, leaving 8 bases between them. The DNA of the CDR3 is TGTGCCAGCAGCCGTCAGGGGAACACCGGGGAGCTGTTTTTT. It yields the protein CASSRQGNTGELFF.

The rearrangement links TRBV19 to TRBJ1-5; 9 positions match TRBD1. Germline V gives CDR1 LNHDA, CDR2 SQIVND (reference sequence). V was clipped by 5 bases and J by 1 base; unmatched bases: 6. The length of the CDR3 is 16 residues. In DNA, the CDR3 is TGTGCCAGTAGTCGCGCCGGGACAGGGAGCAATCAGCCCCAGCATTTT. Its translation is CASSRAGTGSNQPQHF.

The chain uses TRBV14 and TRBJ2-7; D is unresolved. The germline CDR1 and CDR2 sequences are SGHDN and FVKESK. CDR3 length equals 14 residues. Trimming removed 6 bases from V and 2 bases from J, with 14 bases in between. CDR3 residues: CASSLPGSAYEQYF. The CDR3, as DNA: TGTGCCAGCAGTCTCCCCGGAAGCGCCTACGAGCAGTACTTC.

The chain couples TRBV29-1 to TRBJ2-1, with a weak D call TRBD2 (6 bases). Per germline, CDR1 SQVTM and CDR2 ANQGSEA. The CDR3 is 16 amino acids. Trimming stripped 4 bases from V and 0 bases from J, with 16 bases between. DNA for the CDR3: TGCAGCGTTGTATCCGGGAGAGCTTACTCCTACAATGAGCAGTTCTTC. This gives the protein CSVVSGRAYSYNEQFF.

V gene TRBV9 combines with J gene TRBJ1-4; perhaps TRBD1 as D (5 bases). V was cut by 5 bases and J by 7 bases, with 24 bases left in between. This CDR3 has 17 residues. Per the germline V gene, CDR1 is SGDLS and CDR2 is YYNGEE. The CDR3 spells CASSETAPGSSGEKLFF. DNA for the CDR3: TGTGCCAGCAGTGAGACAGCCCCGGGCTCTTCCGGTGAAAAACTGTTTTTT.

V is TRBV19 and J is TRBJ1-4; D might be TRBD1 (5 bases). The CDR3 runs 15 residues. V was trimmed by 2 bases and J by 8 bases, leaving 15 bases between them. Looked up from germline, CDR1 is LNHDA and CDR2 is SQIVND (reference sequence). The CDR3 nucleotides are TGTGCCAGTAGTATAACGGGACTCGGGAGGGAAAAACTGTTTTTT. It is translated as CASSITGLGREKLFF.

The chain has TRBV11-3 and TRBJ1-1, with a possible D match to TRBD1 (5 bases). The CDR3 length is 13 residues. V lost 4 bases and J 7 bases, leaving 13 bases between the germline ends. CDR1 SGHNT and CDR2 YENEEA come from the germline V gene. The DNA for the CDR3 is TGTGCCAGCAGCTCCACAGGAGCCCATGAAGCTTTCTTT. Encoded protein: CASSSTGAHEAFF.

A word on this clone: A far larger clone is off by one base, so a read error is likely. The chain joins TRBV5-8 to TRBJ2-2; TRBD1 matches at 7 bases. CDR1 is SGHTS, CDR2 YDEGEE, per germline. The CDR3 is 13 amino acids. Trimming cost V 5 bases and J 8 bases; bases outside gene matches: 6. CDR3 protein: CASSGTARGELFF. CDR3 sequence (DNA): TGTGCCAGCAGTGGGACAGCCCGAGGGGAGCTGTTTTTT.

This chain links TRBV5-4 with TRBJ2-6, with TRBD1 as a possible D gene (6 bases). The CDR3 loop spans 15 amino acids. Germline V gene data show CDR1 as SGHNT and CDR2 as YYREEE (reference sequence). Trimming shortened V by 7 bases and J by 2 bases, and 13 bases separated the two germline ends. CDR3 sequence reads: CASGTTGTGANVLTF. The CDR3 DNA reads as TGTGCCAGCGGTACTACAGGGACTGGGGCCAACGTCCTGACTTTC.

The rearrangement uses TRBV5-4 and TRBJ2-5, with a weak D call TRBD2 (5 bases). CDR1 and CDR2 (germline): SGHNT, YYREEE (reference sequence). The ends were cut back, 5 bases at V and 2 bases at J, with 16 bases in the middle. The CDR3 is made up of 15 amino acids. The CDR3 spells CASSYSVGGQETQYF. In DNA form, the CDR3 reads TGTGCCAGCAGTTACAGCGTTGGAGGTCAAGAGACCCAGTACTTC.

The V call is TRBV30, the J call TRBJ2-6; D unclear. The V end lost 1 base, the J end lost 0 bases, and 7 bases lay between the germline ends. The CDR3 has 15 residues. The V gene's germline CDR1 is GTSNPN and CDR2 SVGIG (reference sequence). The CDR3 DNA reads TGTGCCTGGAGTGAGGTATACTCTGGGGCCAACGTCCTGACTTTC. Translated, it gives CAWSEVYSGANVLTF.

The chain carries TRBV5-1 and TRBJ1-4; D gene ambiguous. V shed 2 bases and J shed 7 bases, with 12 bases lying between them. CDR1 is SGHRS, CDR2 YFSETQ, per germline. The CDR3 is made up of 14 amino acids. The CDR3 DNA follows: TGCGCCAGCAGCTTTAGGGATCCGGTTGAAAAACTGTTTTTT. This translates into CASSFRDPVEKLFF. Full variable domain (missing parts from reference TRBV5-1 and TRBJ1-4): KAGVTQTPRYLIKTRGQQVTLSCSPISGHRSVSWYQQTPGQGLQFLFEYFSETQRNKGNFPGRFSGRQFSNSRSEMNVSTLELGDSALYLCASSFRDPVEKLFFGSGTQLSVL.

The chain's CDR3 is CASSFYQATNYGYTF. CDR3 bases: TGTGCCAGCAGCTTCTATCAAGCGACTAACTATGGCTACACCTTC. The rearrangement links TRBV5-4 to TRBJ1-2; D is ambiguous. Germline CDR1 and CDR2: SGHNT and YYREEE (reference sequence). This CDR3 has 15 residues. V was shortened by 2 bases and J by 0 bases, with 11 bases between the two germline ends.

The V and J genes are TRBV7-2 and TRBJ1-2; the D is unclear. Germline values: CDR1 SGHTA, CDR2 FQGNSA. This CDR3 comprises 15 residues. V lost 1 base and J 1 base, leaving 10 bases between the germline ends. The CDR3 DNA reads as TGTGCCAGCAGCTTAGGGTACTACAATAACTATGGCTACACCTTC. Its translation is CASSLGYYNNYGYTF.

This chain connects TRBV19 to TRBJ2-5; 7 bases fit TRBD1. The junction had 6 bases not matched to a gene; V was cut back by 6 bases and J by 5 bases. The CDR3 runs to 13 residues. Germline V gene lookup returns CDR1 LNHDA and CDR2 SQIVND (reference sequence). The CDR3 sequence is CASSRQGVETQYF. The CDR3 DNA reads TGTGCCAGTAGCCGACAGGGAGTGGAGACCCAGTACTTC.